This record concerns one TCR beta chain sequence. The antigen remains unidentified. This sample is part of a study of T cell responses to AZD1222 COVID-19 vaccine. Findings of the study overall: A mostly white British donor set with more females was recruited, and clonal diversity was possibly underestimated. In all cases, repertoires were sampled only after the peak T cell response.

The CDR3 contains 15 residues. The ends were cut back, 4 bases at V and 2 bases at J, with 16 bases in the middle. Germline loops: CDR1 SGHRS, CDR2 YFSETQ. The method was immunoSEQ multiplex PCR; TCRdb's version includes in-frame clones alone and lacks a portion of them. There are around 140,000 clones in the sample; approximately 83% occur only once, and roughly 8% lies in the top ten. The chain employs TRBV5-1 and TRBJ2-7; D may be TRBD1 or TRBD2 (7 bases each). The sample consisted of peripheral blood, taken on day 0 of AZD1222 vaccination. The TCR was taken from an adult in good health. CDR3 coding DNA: TGCGCCAGCAGCCCCCCCCAGGGGGGGGCCTACGAGCAGTACTTC. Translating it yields CASSPPQGGAYEQYF.